A single sample is the source of the 23 T cell receptor beta chains below, sequenced in a study of blood T cell repertoires in COVID-19. The method was immunoSEQ multiplex PCR; TCRdb's version includes in-frame clones alone and lacks a portion of them. Found here are fewer than 300,000 clones, approximately 90% of them singletons; the top ten hold approximately 2.1%. Material: peripheral blood. Receptors were obtained from a woman in her twenties or thirties with COVID-19, enrolled during active disease.

This chain connects TRBV11-3 to TRBJ2-2, with a possible D match to TRBD2 (6 bases). The CDR3 extends over 14 amino acids. Looked up from germline, CDR1 is SGHNT and CDR2 is YENEEA. The V and J ends lost 3 bases and 2 bases respectively, with 7 bases between them. The CDR3 is CASSFGGNTGELFF. Here the CDR3 DNA reads TGTGCCAGCAGCTTCGGGGGAAACACCGGGGAGCTGTTTTTT.

The J gene is TRBJ1-4, the V gene TRBV7-9; TRBD1 agrees at 7 bases. V dropped 5 bases and J dropped 3; count of bases not matched to a gene: 9. Germline V gives CDR1 SEHNR, CDR2 FQNEAQ (reference sequence). The CDR3 loop spans 16 amino acids. This chain's CDR3 is CASSPSMGQPNEKLFF. In nucleotides, the CDR3 is TGTGCCAGCAGCCCATCCATGGGACAGCCTAATGAAAAACTGTTTTTT.

The chain employs TRBV3-1 (or the pseudogene TRBV3-2) and TRBJ2-7; 8 bases are a match to TRBD1. This CDR3 has 14 residues. Trimming cost V 1 base and J 6 bases; bases outside gene matches: 5. CDR1 is LGHDT and CDR2 is YNNKEL in the germline V gene (reference sequence). The CDR3 sequence: CASSQVPGGSEQYF. In nucleotides, the CDR3 is TGTGCCAGCAGCCAAGTTCCAGGGGGCTCCGAGCAGTACTTC.

The V call is TRBV27, the J call TRBJ1-5; D remains ambiguous. The CDR3 runs 16 residues. CDR1 MNHEY and CDR2 SMNVEV come from the germline V gene (reference sequence). V lost 6 bases, J lost 0 bases, and 15 bases lay in between. In nucleotides, the CDR3 is TGTGCCAGCAGGGGCCCGCCATATTATAGCAATCAGCCCCAGCATTTT. Translation gives CASRGPPYYSNQPQHF.

This sequence joins TRBV5-5 and TRBJ1-1; no reliable D call. V was cut by 3 bases and J by 8 bases, with 14 bases left in between. The CDR3 sequence is 13 residues long. Per the germline V gene, CDR1 is SGHKS and CDR2 is YYEKEE (reference sequence). The CDR3, as DNA: TGTGCCAGCAGCTACCACTCTCGAGGGGAAGCTTTCTTT. Its protein is CASSYHSRGEAFF.

The genes are TRBV14 and TRBJ1-6, with D unresolved. Germline assignment: CDR1 SGHDN and CDR2 FVKESK. The CDR3 consists of 13 residues. V dropped 3 bases and J dropped 6 bases, with 6 bases sitting between them. The CDR3 here is CASSQRPNSPLHF. The CDR3 DNA reads TGTGCCAGCAGCCAGAGGCCTAATTCACCCCTCCACTTT.

The chain is built from TRBV11-2 and TRBJ2-1; 14 bases match TRBD2. This CDR3 has 18 residues. Germline assignment: CDR1 SGHAT and CDR2 FQNNGV. Germline trimming cut 2 bases from V and 0 bases from J; bases unmatched to any gene: 3. The CDR3 DNA is TGTGCCAGCAGCTTACGACTAGCGGGAGGGAGCTCCTACAATGAGCAGTTCTTC. Its protein is CASSLRLAGGSSYNEQFF.

The CDR3 loop is CAWSPQGLNQPQHF. The CDR3 nucleotides read TGTGCCTGGAGTCCACAGGGGCTCAATCAGCCCCAGCATTTT. The V and J genes are TRBV30 and TRBJ1-5; TRBD1 matches at 7 bases. Germline V gene data show CDR1 as GTSNPN and CDR2 as SVGIG (reference sequence). Trimming at V came to 2 bases and at J to 3 bases, leaving 4 bases not matched to a gene. The CDR3 has 14 residues. The full variable domain, completed using reference TRBV30 and TRBJ1-5, is SQTIHQWPATLVQPVGSPLSLECTVEGTSNPNLYWYRQAAGRGLQLLFYSVGIGQISSEVPQNLSASRPQDRQFILSSKKLLLSDSGFYLCAWSPQGLNQPQHFGDGTRLSIL.

The chain combines TRBV12-3 or TRBV12-4 with TRBJ1-4; 9 positions match TRBD1. The J segment lost 11 bases and the V segment lost 4 bases, leaving 5 bases of the junction unmatched. This CDR3 contains 13 residues. The CDR3 region is CASSSNRGRKLFF. CDR3 DNA: TGTGCCAGCAGTTCAAACAGGGGGCGGAAACTGTTTTTT.

As DNA, the CDR3 is TGTGCCAGCAGCTTACCCCGGGACAGGGGAGACACCGGGGAGCTGTTTTTT. It codes for CASSLPRDRGDTGELFF. V usage is TRBV2 and J usage is TRBJ2-2; 10 bases match TRBD1. Germline V gives CDR1 SNHLY, CDR2 FYNNEI. The CDR3 runs to 17 residues. V was pared by 6 bases and J by 3 bases, with 10 bases of the junction left unmatched.

This chain's CDR3 is CASSPTRTSGRARNIQYF. The CDR3 DNA follows: TGTGCCAGCAGTCCAACCCGGACTAGCGGGAGGGCCCGGAACATTCAGTACTTC. This chain links TRBV27 with TRBJ2-4, with 15 nucleotides matching TRBD2. The CDR3 is 18 residues long. The V gene's germline CDR1 is MNHEY and CDR2 SMNVEV (reference sequence). With V trimmed by 5 bases and J by 7 bases, 12 bases remained unmatched.

This clone has just one count. The chain links TRBV10-3 to TRBJ2-7, with 8 bases aligning to TRBD1. The germline gives CDR1 ENHRY, CDR2 SYGVKD. The junction had 7 bases not matched to a gene; V was cut back by 6 bases and J by 3 bases. The CDR3 consists of 14 residues. The CDR3 region is CAISPGQDLYEQYF. CDR3 nucleotide sequence: TGTGCCATCAGCCCGGGACAGGACCTCTACGAGCAGTACTTC.

V gene TRBV5-1 combines with J gene TRBJ2-2; 11 bases map to TRBD2. The V gene's germline CDR1 is SGHRS and CDR2 YFSETQ. The CDR3 runs to 16 residues. The V segment lost 4 bases and the J segment 5 bases; nucleotides outside the gene matches: 7. The chain's CDR3 is CASSRGTSGGTGELFF. The DNA of the CDR3 is TGCGCCAGCAGCCGCGGGACTAGCGGTGGTACCGGGGAGCTGTTTTTT.

The rearrangement uses TRBV9 and TRBJ1-3, with 9 bases identical to TRBD1. V was pared by 0 bases and J by 1 base, with 2 bases of the junction left unmatched. This CDR3 has 16 amino acids. Germline CDR1 and CDR2: SGDLS and YYNGEE. CDR3 coding DNA: TGTGCCAGCAGCGTAGGGGGGACAGGGTCTGGAAACACCATATATTTT. Protein product: CASSVGGTGSGNTIYF.

The gene calls are TRBV19 and TRBJ1-1; TRBD1 matches 8 bases. The CDR3 extends over 13 amino acids. V lost 6 bases to trimming and J lost 8 bases; unmatched junction nucleotides: 8. Germline V gene sequence: CDR1 LNHDA, CDR2 SQIVND (reference sequence). CDR3 sequence (DNA): TGTGCCAGTAGCATCGGACAGGGTGTAGAAGCTTTCTTT. Translation: CASSIGQGVEAFF.

V usage is TRBV3-1 (or the pseudogene TRBV3-2) and J usage is TRBJ1-3; 8 bases match TRBD1. V shed 5 bases, J shed 2 bases, and the junction held 2 bases outside the gene matches. In germline, CDR1 is LGHDT, CDR2 YNNKEL (reference sequence). This CDR3 is 14 amino acids long. The CDR3 DNA sequence: TGTGCCAGCAGCGCCAGGGGGCCTGGAAACACCATATATTTT. Translating gives CASSARGPGNTIYF.

The rearrangement joins TRBV7-3 to TRBJ2-1; 7 bases are a match to TRBD2. Germline trimming cut 0 bases from V and 2 bases from J; bases unmatched to any gene: 7. Germline V lookup: CDR1 SGHTA, CDR2 FQGTGA. The CDR3 is 17 residues long. The CDR3 nucleotides read TGTGCCAGCAGCTTAACGTTGGGGGAGGGCCCCTACAATGAGCAGTTCTTC. Its protein product is CASSLTLGEGPYNEQFF.

With respect to this clone: Within the sample, other DNA sequences also encode this same CDR3. This rearrangement joins TRBV28 to TRBJ1-5; D might be TRBD1 (5 bases). CDR1 is MDHEN and CDR2 is SYDVKM in the germline V gene. Trimming removed 4 bases from V and 4 bases from J, with 5 bases in between. The CDR3 spans 12 residues. The CDR3 nucleotides are TGTGCCAGCAGTTCAGGGAATCAGCCCCAGCATTTT. This gives the protein CASSSGNQPQHF.

Notes on this clone: An end of the junction differs from the germline gene, which may be a read error. The chain links TRBV29-1 to TRBJ1-2; 10 positions match TRBD1. The CDR3 totals 14 residues. The germline gives CDR1 SQVTM, CDR2 ANQGSEA. The CDR3 DNA reads TGCAGCGCCAAGACAGGGGGCGGAAACTTTGGCTACACCTTC. The encoded protein is CSAKTGGGNFGYTF.

The chain recombines TRBV4-1 with TRBJ2-7; D not resolved. V lost 2 bases, J lost 3 bases, and 8 bases lay in between. The CDR3 consists of 13 residues. CDR1 and CDR2 from the germline V gene are MGHRA and YSYEKL. The CDR3 nucleotides read TGCGCCAGCAGCCAATCTGTTAACTACGAGCAGTACTTC. Residues: CASSQSVNYEQYF.

The genes are TRBV7-9 and TRBJ1-1; 8 bases are a match to TRBD1. With 2 bases clipped from V and 1 base from J, the junction kept 3 bases outside the gene matches. Looked up from germline, CDR1 is SEHNR and CDR2 is FQNEAQ (reference sequence). The CDR3 has 15 residues. CDR3 amino acids: CASSLRTGPNTEAFF. DNA for the CDR3: TGTGCCAGCAGCTTACGGACAGGGCCGAACACTGAAGCTTTCTTT.

The chain carries TRBV29-1 and TRBJ2-1; 8 nucleotides line up with TRBD2. This CDR3 is built from 14 residues. V trimming: 6 bases; J trimming: 0 bases; junction bases outside the gene matches: 4. The germline gives CDR1 SQVTM, CDR2 ANQGSEA. The CDR3 protein is CSVAGTSSYNEQFF. The CDR3 nucleotides are TGCAGCGTGGCCGGGACTAGCTCCTACAATGAGCAGTTCTTC.

The gene calls are TRBV18 and TRBJ1-5, with TRBD1 identical over 7 bases. The germline CDR1 and CDR2 sequences are KGHSH and LQKENI. V lost 3 bases and J lost 4; bases outside the gene matches: 3. There are 14 residues in the CDR3. The CDR3, as DNA: TGTGCCAGCTCACCGGACAGGAGGAATCAGCCCCAGCATTTT. This encodes CASSPDRRNQPQHF.